This TCR beta chain was recovered during a study of tumor and adjacent non-tumor tissue in lung cancer. This CDR3 spans 19 amino acids. V was trimmed by 6 bases and J by 1 base, leaving 24 bases between them. CDR1 is MNHNS, CDR2 SASEGT, per germline. This sample's RNA came from whole unsorted tissue. TCRbeta libraries were built with three rounds of nested PCR, modified from ARM-PCR. MiXCR, applied by TCRdb to the multiplex PCR reads, yields one record per CDR3 protein. This sample has about 82,000 distinct CDR3 sequences, with around 74% found just once. As for this clonotype: The conserved phenylalanine or tryptophan is not found at the CDR3 terminus, so this likely reflects a read error.

The receptor's source is a woman aged 50 to 65 with non-small cell lung cancer. The sample was lung tumor tissue. The gene calls are TRBV6-1 and TRBJ2-2, with D maybe TRBD1 (5 bases). CDR3 DNA sequence: TGTGCCAGCAGCGAGACAGAGCTTGGGAAGAACTTGAACACCGGGGAGCTGTTTTTA. This codes for CASSETELGKNLNTGELFL.